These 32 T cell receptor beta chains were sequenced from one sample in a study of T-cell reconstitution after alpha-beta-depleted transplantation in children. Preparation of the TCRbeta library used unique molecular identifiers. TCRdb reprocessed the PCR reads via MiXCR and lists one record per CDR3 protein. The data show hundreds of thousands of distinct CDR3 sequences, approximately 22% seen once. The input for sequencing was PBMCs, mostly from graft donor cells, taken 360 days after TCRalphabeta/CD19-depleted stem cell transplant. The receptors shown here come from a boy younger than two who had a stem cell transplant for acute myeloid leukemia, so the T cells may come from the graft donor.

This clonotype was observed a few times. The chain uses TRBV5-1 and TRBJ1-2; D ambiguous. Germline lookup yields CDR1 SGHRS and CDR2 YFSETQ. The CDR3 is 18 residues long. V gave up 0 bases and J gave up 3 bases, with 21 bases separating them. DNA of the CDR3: TGCGCCAGCAGCTTGGAGGGCCCCGGGTACCCCTACCACTATGGCTACACCTTC. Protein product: CASSLEGPGYPYHYGYTF.

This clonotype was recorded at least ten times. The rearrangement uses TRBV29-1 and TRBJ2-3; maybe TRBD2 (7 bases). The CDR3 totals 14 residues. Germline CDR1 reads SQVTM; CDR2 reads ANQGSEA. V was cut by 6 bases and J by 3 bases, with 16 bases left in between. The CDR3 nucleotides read TGCAGCGTCGGCTCCGGGGGGACAACAGATACGCAGTATTTT. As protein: CSVGSGGTTDTQYF.

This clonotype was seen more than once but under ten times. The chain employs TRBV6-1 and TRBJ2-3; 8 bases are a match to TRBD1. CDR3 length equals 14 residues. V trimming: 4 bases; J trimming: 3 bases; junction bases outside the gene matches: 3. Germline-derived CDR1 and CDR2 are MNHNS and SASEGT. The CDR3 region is CASSGTGITDTQYF. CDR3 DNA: TGTGCCAGCAGTGGGACAGGGATAACAGATACGCAGTATTTT.

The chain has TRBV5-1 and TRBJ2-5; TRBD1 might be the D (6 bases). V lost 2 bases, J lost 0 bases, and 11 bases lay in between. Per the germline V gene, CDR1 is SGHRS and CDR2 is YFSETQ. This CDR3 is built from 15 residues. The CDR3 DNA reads TGCGCCAGCAGCTTCCGCCGGGACAACCAAGAGACCCAGTACTTC. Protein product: CASSFRRDNQETQYF.

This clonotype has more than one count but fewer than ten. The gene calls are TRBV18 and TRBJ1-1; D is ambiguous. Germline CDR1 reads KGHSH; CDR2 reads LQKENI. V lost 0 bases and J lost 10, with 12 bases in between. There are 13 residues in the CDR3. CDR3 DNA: TGTGCCAGCTCACCACCAGGGCAGTTTGGAGCTTTCTTT. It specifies CASSPPGQFGAFF. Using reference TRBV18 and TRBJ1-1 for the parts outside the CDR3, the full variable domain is NAGVMQNPRHLVRRRGQEARLRCSPMKGHSHVYWYRQLPEEGLKFMVYLQKENIIDESGMPKERFSAEFPKEGPSILRIQQVVRGDSAAYFCASSPPGQFGAFFGQGTRLTVV.

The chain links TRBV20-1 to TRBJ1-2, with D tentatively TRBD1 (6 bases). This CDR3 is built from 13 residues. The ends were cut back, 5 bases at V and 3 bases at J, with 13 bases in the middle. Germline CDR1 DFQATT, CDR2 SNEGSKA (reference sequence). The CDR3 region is CSAPWAGDYGYTF. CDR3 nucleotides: TGCAGTGCTCCTTGGGCAGGGGACTATGGCTACACCTTC.

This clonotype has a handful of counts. The CDR3 spells CASSLGQGIAYEQYV. In DNA form, the CDR3 reads TGTGCCAGCAGCTTGGGACAAGGCATAGCCTACGAGCAGTACGTC. The V call is TRBV5-5, the J call TRBJ2-7; D not certain. Germline CDR1 and CDR2: SGHKS and YYEKEE (reference sequence). The CDR3 consists of 15 residues. V lost 0 bases, J lost 2 bases, and 12 bases lay in between.

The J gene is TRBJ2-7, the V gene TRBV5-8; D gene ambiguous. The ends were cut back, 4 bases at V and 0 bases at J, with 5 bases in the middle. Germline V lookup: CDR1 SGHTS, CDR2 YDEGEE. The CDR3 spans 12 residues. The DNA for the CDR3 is TGTGCCAGCAGCCCCATCTCCTACGAGCAGTACGTC. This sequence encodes CASSPISYEQYV.

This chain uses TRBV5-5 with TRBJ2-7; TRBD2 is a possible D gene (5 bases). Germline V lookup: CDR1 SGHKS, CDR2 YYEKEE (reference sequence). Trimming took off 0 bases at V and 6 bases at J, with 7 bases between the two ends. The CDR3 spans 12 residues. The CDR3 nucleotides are TGTGCCAGCAGCTTGGGAGGGAGCGAGCAGTACGTC. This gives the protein CASSLGGSEQYV.

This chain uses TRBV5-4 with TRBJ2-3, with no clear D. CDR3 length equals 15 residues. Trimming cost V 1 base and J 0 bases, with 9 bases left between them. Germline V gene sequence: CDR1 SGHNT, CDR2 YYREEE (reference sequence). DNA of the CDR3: TGTGCCAGCAGCTTGAGTACCCATAGCACAGATACGCAGTATTTT. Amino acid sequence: CASSLSTHSTDTQYF.

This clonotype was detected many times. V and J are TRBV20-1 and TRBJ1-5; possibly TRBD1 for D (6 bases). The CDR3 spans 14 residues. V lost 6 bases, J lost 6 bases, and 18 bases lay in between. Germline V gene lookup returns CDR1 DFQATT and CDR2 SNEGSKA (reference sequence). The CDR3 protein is CSAIPFTGSQPQHF. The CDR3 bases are TGCAGTGCCATCCCCTTTACAGGGAGTCAGCCCCAGCATTTT.

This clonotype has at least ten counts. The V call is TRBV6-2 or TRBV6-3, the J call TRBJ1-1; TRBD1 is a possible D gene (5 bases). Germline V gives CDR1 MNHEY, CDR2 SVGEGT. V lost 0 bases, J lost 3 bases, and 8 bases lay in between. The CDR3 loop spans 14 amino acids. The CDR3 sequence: CASSYSGLYTEAFF. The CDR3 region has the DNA TGTGCCAGCAGTTACTCGGGACTCTACACTGAAGCTTTCTTT.

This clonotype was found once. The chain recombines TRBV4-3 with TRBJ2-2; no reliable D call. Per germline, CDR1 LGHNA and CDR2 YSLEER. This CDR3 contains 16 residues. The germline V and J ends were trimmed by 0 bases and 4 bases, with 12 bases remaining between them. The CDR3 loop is CASSQERNSLTGELFF. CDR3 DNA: TGCGCCAGCAGCCAAGAGCGAAACAGTCTCACCGGGGAGCTGTTTTTT.

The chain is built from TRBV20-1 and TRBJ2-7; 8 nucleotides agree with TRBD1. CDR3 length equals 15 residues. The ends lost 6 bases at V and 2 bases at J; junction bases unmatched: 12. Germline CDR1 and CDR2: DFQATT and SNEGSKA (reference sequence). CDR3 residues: CSAQHPGTGTYEQYF. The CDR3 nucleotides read TGCAGTGCCCAACACCCCGGGACAGGAACCTACGAGCAGTACTTC.

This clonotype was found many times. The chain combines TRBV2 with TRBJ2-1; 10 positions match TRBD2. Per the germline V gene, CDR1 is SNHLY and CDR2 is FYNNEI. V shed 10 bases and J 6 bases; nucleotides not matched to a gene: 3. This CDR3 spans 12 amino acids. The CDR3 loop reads CATGTSVNEQFF. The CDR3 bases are TGTGCCACCGGGACTAGCGTCAATGAGCAGTTCTTC.

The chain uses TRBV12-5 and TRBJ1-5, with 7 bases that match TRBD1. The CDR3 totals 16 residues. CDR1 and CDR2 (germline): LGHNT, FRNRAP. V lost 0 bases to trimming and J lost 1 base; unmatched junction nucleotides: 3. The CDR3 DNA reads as TGTGCTAGTGGTTTGGTCGTACAGGGGAGCAATCAGCCCCAGCATTTT. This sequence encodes CASGLVVQGSNQPQHF.

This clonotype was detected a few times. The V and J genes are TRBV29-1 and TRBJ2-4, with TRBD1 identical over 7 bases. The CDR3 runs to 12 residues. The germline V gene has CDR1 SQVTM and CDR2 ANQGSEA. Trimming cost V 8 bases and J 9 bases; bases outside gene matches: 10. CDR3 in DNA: TGCAGCATATGGGACAGCTGGGGCATTCAGTACTTC. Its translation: CSIWDSWGIQYF. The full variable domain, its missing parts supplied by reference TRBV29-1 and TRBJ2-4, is SAVISQKPSRDICQRGTSLTIQCQVDSQVTMMFWYRQQPGQSLTLIATANQGSEATYESGFVIDKFPISRPNLTFSTLTVSNMSPEDSSIYLCSIWDSWGIQYFGAGTRLSVL.

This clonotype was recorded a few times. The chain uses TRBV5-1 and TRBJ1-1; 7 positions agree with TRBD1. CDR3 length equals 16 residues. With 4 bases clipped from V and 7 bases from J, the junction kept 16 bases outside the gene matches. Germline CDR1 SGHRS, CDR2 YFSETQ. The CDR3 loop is CASSGGLGGQVFEAFF. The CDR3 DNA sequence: TGCGCCAGCAGCGGAGGTCTCGGCGGACAGGTTTTTGAAGCTTTCTTT.

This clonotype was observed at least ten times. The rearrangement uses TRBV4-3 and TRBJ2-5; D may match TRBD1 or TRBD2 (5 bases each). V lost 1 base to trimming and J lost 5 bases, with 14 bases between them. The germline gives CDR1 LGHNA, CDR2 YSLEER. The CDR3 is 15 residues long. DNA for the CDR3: TGCGCCAGCAGCCAAGTTCGAGGGGACCGGGAGACCCAGTACTTC. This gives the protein CASSQVRGDRETQYF.

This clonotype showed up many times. CDR3 DNA: TGTGCCAGCACCATGACAGGCAGTCGACAAGAGACCCAGTACTTC. Translation: CASTMTGSRQETQYF. This sequence joins TRBV27 and TRBJ2-5; D perhaps matches TRBD1 (6 bases). CDR1 is MNHEY, CDR2 SMNVEV, per germline (reference sequence). V was trimmed by 7 bases and J by 2 bases, leaving 17 bases between them. The CDR3 loop spans 15 amino acids.

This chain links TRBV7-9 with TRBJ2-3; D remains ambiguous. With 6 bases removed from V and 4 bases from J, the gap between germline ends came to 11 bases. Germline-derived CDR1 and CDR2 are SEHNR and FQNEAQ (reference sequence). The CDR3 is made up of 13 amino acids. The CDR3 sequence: CASSPPISDTQYF. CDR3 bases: TGTGCCAGCAGTCCCCCCATTTCAGATACGCAGTATTTT.

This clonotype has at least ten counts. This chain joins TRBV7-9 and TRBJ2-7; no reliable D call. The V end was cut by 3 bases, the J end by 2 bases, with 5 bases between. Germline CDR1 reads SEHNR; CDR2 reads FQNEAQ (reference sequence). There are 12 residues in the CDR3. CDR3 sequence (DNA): TGTGCCAGCAGCTTCCTGACCTACGAGCAGTACTTC. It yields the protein CASSFLTYEQYF.

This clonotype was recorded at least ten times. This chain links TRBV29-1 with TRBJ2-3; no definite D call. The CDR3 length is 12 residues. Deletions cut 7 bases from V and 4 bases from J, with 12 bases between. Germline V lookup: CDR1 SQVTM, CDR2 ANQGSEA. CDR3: CSALPSSDTQYF. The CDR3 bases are TGCAGCGCCCTCCCCTCATCAGATACGCAGTATTTT.

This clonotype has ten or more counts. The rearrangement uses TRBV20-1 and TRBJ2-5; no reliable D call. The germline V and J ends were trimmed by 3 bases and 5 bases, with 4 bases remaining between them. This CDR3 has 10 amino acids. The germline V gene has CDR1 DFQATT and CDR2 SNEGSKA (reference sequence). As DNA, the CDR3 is TGCAGTGCTAGGATGGAGACCCAGTACTTC. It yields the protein CSARMETQYF.

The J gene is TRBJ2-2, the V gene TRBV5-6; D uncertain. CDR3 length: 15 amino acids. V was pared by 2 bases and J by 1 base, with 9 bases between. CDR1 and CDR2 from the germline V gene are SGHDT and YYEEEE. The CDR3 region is CASSFKERNTGELFF. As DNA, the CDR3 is TGTGCCAGCAGCTTCAAGGAACGGAACACCGGGGAGCTGTTTTTT.

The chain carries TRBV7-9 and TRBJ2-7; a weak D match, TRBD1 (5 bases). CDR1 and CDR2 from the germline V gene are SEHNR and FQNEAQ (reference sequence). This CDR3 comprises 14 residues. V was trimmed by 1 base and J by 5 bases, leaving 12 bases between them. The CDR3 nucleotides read TGTGCCAGCAGCTTAGGGACAAGGACAAACGAGCAGTACGTC. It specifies CASSLGTRTNEQYV.

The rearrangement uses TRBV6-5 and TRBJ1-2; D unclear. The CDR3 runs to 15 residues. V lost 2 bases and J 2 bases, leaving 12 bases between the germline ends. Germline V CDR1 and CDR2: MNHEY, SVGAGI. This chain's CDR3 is CASSYDALDNYGYTF. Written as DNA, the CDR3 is TGTGCCAGCAGTTACGACGCCCTCGACAACTATGGCTACACCTTC.

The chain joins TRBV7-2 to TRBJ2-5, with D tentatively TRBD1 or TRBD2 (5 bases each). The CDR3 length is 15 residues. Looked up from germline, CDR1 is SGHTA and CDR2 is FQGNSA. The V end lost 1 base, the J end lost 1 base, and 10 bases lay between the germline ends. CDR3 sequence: CASSLGGTTQETQYF. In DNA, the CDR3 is TGTGCCAGCAGCTTAGGTGGGACCACCCAAGAGACCCAGTACTTC.

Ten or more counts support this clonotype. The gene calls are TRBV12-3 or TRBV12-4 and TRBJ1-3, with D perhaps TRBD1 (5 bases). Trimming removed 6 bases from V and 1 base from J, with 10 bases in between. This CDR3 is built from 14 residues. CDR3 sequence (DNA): TGTGCCAGCAGGGGGGTCCCTTCTGGAAACACCATATATTTT. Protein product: CASRGVPSGNTIYF.

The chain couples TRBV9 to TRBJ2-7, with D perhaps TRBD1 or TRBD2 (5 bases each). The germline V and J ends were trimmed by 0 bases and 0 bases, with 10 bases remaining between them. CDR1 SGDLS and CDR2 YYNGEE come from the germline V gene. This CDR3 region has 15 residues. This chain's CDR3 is CASSVDMGTSYEQYF. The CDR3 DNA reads TGTGCCAGCAGCGTAGATATGGGGACCTCCTACGAGCAGTACTTC.

CDR3 loop: CASSLGPWTNTEAFF. CDR3 bases: TGTGCCAGCAGTTTAGGCCCCTGGACCAACACTGAAGCTTTCTTT. The chain couples TRBV12-3 or TRBV12-4 to TRBJ1-1; D is unresolved. This CDR3 spans 15 amino acids. Trimming cost V 1 base and J 2 bases, with 11 bases left between them.

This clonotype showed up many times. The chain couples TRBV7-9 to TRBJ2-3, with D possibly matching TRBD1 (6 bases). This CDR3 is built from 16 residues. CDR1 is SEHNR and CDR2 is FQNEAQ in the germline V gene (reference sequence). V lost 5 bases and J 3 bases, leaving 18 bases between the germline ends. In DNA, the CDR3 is TGTGCCAGCAGCCTGGGGTTAGGGGGTCGAACAGATACGCAGTATTTT. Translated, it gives CASSLGLGGRTDTQYF.